These 29 T cell receptor beta chains were all obtained from the same sample, sequenced in a study of T cells in Graves' hyperthyroidism and ophthalmopathy. Amplification of TCR beta CDR3 regions used RNA as the template. The HTBI set primed first-round TCR CDR3 RT-PCR. Each CDR3 protein is one row after TCRdb ran MiXCR on the multiplex PCR reads. There are a few hundred thousand distinct CDR3 sequences in the sample; roughly 15% occur only once, and about 5% lies in the top ten. Source material: blood. The receptors originated from a woman aged 18-30 years with Graves' hyperthyroidism.

This clonotype was seen a handful of times. The gene calls are TRBV30 and TRBJ1-5; 11 nucleotides align to TRBD1. Germline CDR1 reads GTSNPN; CDR2 reads SVGIG (reference sequence). With 2 bases clipped from V and 7 bases from J, the junction kept 10 bases outside the gene matches. CDR3 length: 16 residues. The CDR3 DNA reads TGTGCCTGGAGTCTACAGCTGGGACAGGGGGACCAGCCCCAGCATTTT. Its protein product is CAWSLQLGQGDQPQHF.

This clonotype was seen only a few times. The J gene is TRBJ2-2, the V gene TRBV9; D unclear. CDR1 and CDR2 (germline): SGDLS, YYNGEE. Trimming removed 0 bases at V and 5 bases at J, with 26 bases between. This CDR3 spans 20 amino acids. The CDR3 region has the DNA TGTGCCAGCAGCGTAGACCCGTTCCTCTTATCCCTTTCCCTTACCGGGGAGCTGTTTTTT. Translation: CASSVDPFLLSLSLTGELFF.

This clonotype came up many times. This rearrangement joins TRBV6-1 to TRBJ2-2, with a possible D match to TRBD1 (6 bases). The length of the CDR3 is 14 residues. Germline V gene data show CDR1 as MNHNS and CDR2 as SASEGT. V was shortened by 9 bases and J by 3 bases, with 14 bases between the two germline ends. CDR3 in DNA: TGTGCCAGTAACAGGGTTAAGGACACCGGGGAGCTGTTTTTT. This sequence encodes CASNRVKDTGELFF.

At least ten counts were recorded for this clonotype. The chain is built from TRBV6-2 or TRBV6-3 and TRBJ2-1; perhaps TRBD2 as D (5 bases). V was pared by 0 bases and J by 6 bases, with 15 bases between. CDR1 and CDR2 (germline): MNHEY, SVGEGT. The CDR3 loop spans 16 amino acids. The CDR3 is CASSYSKLGDGNEQFF. The CDR3 DNA reads TGTGCCAGCAGTTACTCGAAACTAGGAGACGGCAATGAGCAGTTCTTC.

The gene calls are TRBV5-1 and TRBJ1-6; tentative D call: TRBD1 (5 bases). CDR1 is SGHRS and CDR2 is YFSETQ in the germline V gene. The CDR3 runs 16 residues. V lost 5 bases and J lost 0, with 12 bases in between. CDR3 coding DNA: TGCGCCAGCAGGACGGGGGGAGGCTCCTATAATTCACCCCTCCACTTT. Its translation: CASRTGGGSYNSPLHF.

This clonotype occurred a few times. The rearrangement links TRBV20-1 to TRBJ2-6; no clear D. V lost 6 bases and J 3 bases, leaving 15 bases between the germline ends. There are 15 residues in the CDR3. CDR1 is DFQATT and CDR2 is SNEGSKA in the germline V gene (reference sequence). CDR3 loop: CSATGPSSGANVLTF. The CDR3 nucleotides are TGCAGTGCCACCGGGCCCAGCAGTGGGGCCAACGTCCTGACTTTC.

Many counts were recorded for this clonotype. The V and J genes are TRBV20-1 and TRBJ1-1; no reliable D call. Germline V gene lookup returns CDR1 DFQATT and CDR2 SNEGSKA (reference sequence). This CDR3 is built from 14 residues. V lost 0 bases and J 1 base, leaving 9 bases between the germline ends. CDR3 loop: CSARDRKGNTEAFF. Here the CDR3 DNA reads TGCAGTGCTAGAGATAGAAAGGGGAACACTGAAGCTTTCTTT.

This clonotype was recorded many times. The chain carries TRBV5-1 and TRBJ2-7; possibly TRBD2 for D (6 bases). V shed 4 bases and J shed 0 bases, with 8 bases lying between them. The CDR3 runs to 13 residues. Germline V gene data show CDR1 as SGHRS and CDR2 as YFSETQ. The CDR3 DNA is TGCGCCAGCAGCCGGAGGGACTCCTACGAGCAGTACTTC. Amino acids: CASSRRDSYEQYF.

This clonotype was counted at least ten times. The gene calls are TRBV5-1 and TRBJ2-7; D call uncertain. Trimming removed 5 bases from V and 1 base from J, with 10 bases in between. The CDR3 is made up of 13 amino acids. CDR1 and CDR2 (germline): SGHRS, YFSETQ. The CDR3 spells CASSHGPSYEQYF. CDR3 DNA sequence: TGCGCCAGCAGTCACGGACCGTCCTACGAGCAGTACTTC.

This clonotype was seen more than once but under ten times. This may stem from a read error, because a much larger clone lies one nucleotide away. The chain's CDR3 is CASNPWTKSPNSPLHF. CDR3 DNA: TGTGCCAGCAATCCCTGGACCAAATCTCCTAATTCACCCCTCCACTTT. This chain links TRBV27 with TRBJ1-6; the D is unclear. The V end was cut by 7 bases, the J end by 6 bases, with 19 bases between. The CDR3 covers 16 residues. The germline V gene encodes CDR1 MNHEY and CDR2 SMNVEV (reference sequence).

The chain recombines TRBV27 with TRBJ1-1; D gene uncertain. V was trimmed by 3 bases and J by 3 bases, leaving 11 bases between them. The CDR3 runs 14 residues. Germline lookup yields CDR1 MNHEY and CDR2 SMNVEV (reference sequence). CDR3 in DNA: TGTGCCAGCAGTTTGAGTGTTATTTACACTGAAGCTTTCTTT. As protein: CASSLSVIYTEAFF.

This clonotype was seen at least ten times. This chain links TRBV20-1 with TRBJ2-1; maybe TRBD2 (6 bases). The CDR3 totals 15 residues. Germline assignment: CDR1 DFQATT and CDR2 SNEGSKA (reference sequence). Trimming removed 0 bases from V and 3 bases from J, with 12 bases in between. Here the CDR3 DNA reads TGCAGTGCTAGAGATCCCGGGAGAGACTACAATGAGCAGTTCTTC. It translates to CSARDPGRDYNEQFF.

In its sample, this clonotype was seen many times. V gene TRBV2 combines with J gene TRBJ2-7, with 7 bases that match TRBD1. Germline-derived CDR1 and CDR2 are SNHLY and FYNNEI. The CDR3 is made up of 20 amino acids. V gave up 0 bases and J gave up 5 bases; unmatched junction bases: 22. This CDR3 is CASSEADLGRGSGGRHEQYF. CDR3 in DNA: TGTGCCAGCAGTGAAGCCGACCTCGGCAGGGGATCAGGGGGTCGGCACGAGCAGTACTTC.

This clonotype was detected many times. The chain employs TRBV7-2 and TRBJ1-2; D is uncertain. This CDR3 has 13 amino acids. V was pared by 2 bases and J by 4 bases, with 8 bases between. Germline assignment: CDR1 SGHTA and CDR2 FQGNSA. The CDR3 spells CASSLPRGYGYTF. CDR3 nucleotide sequence: TGTGCCAGCAGCTTACCCCGGGGCTATGGCTACACCTTC.

This clonotype was seen ten or more times. The V and J genes are TRBV5-1 and TRBJ1-1; a weak D match, TRBD1 (5 bases). Germline V gives CDR1 SGHRS, CDR2 YFSETQ. The length of the CDR3 is 13 residues. Between the trimmed V and J ends, which lost 2 bases and 6 bases, there was a span of 11 bases. CDR3: CASSFGATAEAFF. Here the CDR3 DNA reads TGCGCCAGCAGCTTTGGGGCTACGGCTGAAGCTTTCTTT. The full variable domain, with the rest looked up from reference TRBV5-1 and TRBJ1-1, is KAGVTQTPRYLIKTRGQQVTLSCSPISGHRSVSWYQQTPGQGLQFLFEYFSETQRNKGNFPGRFSGRQFSNSRSEMNVSTLELGDSALYLCASSFGATAEAFFGQGTRLTVV.

This clonotype was found many times. This rearrangement joins TRBV28 to TRBJ1-5; TRBD1 might be the D (5 bases). Deletions cut 1 base from V and 9 bases from J, with 16 bases between. Looked up from germline, CDR1 is MDHEN and CDR2 is SYDVKM. The CDR3 runs to 15 residues. CDR3 DNA: TGTGCCAGCAGTTTATCAACCGGGGCCTCAGGGCCCCAGCATTTT. This encodes CASSLSTGASGPQHF.

A word on this clonotype: It may be a read error: a sequence one base away is much more abundant. V is TRBV20-1 and J is TRBJ2-1; the D is unclear. The J call may be in error: the DNA end matches TRBJ2-7 better. From germline, CDR1 is DFQATT and CDR2 SNEGSKA (reference sequence). The CDR3 is made up of 13 amino acids. The CDR3 spells CSARDLSINEQYF. CDR3 bases: TGCAGTGCTAGAGATCTCTCCATTAATGAGCAGTACTTC.

This clonotype was detected ten times or more. The V and J genes are TRBV6-1 and TRBJ2-7; 10 nucleotides align to TRBD2. Germline V gene lookup returns CDR1 MNHNS and CDR2 SASEGT. V lost 4 bases, J lost 9 bases, and 9 bases stayed unmatched. The CDR3 contains 14 residues. The CDR3: CASSGPAGGPVQYF. In DNA, the CDR3 is TGTGCCAGCAGTGGCCCAGCGGGAGGGCCGGTGCAGTACTTC.

This clonotype was counted ten times or more. V gene TRBV28 combines with J gene TRBJ2-7; D not resolved. CDR3 length: 15 amino acids. The germline V gene encodes CDR1 MDHEN and CDR2 SYDVKM. The V and J ends lost 3 bases and 3 bases respectively, with 15 bases between them. CDR3 in amino acids: CASSFSRMFLYEQYF. DNA of the CDR3: TGTGCCAGCAGTTTTTCAAGGATGTTTCTCTACGAGCAGTACTTC. The variable domain in full, completed from reference TRBV28 and TRBJ2-7, reads DVKVTQSSRYLVKRTGEKVFLECVQDMDHENMFWYRQDPGLGLRLIYFSYDVKMKEKGDIPEGYSVSREKKERFSLILESASTNQTSMYLCASSFSRMFLYEQYFGPGTRLTVT.

This clonotype has a count of ten or more. The CDR3 sequence is CASPPGDSGVYNEQFF. DNA of the CDR3: TGTGCCAGCCCGCCGGGAGATAGCGGAGTTTACAATGAGCAGTTCTTC. The chain couples TRBV28 to TRBJ2-1, with a possible D match to TRBD2 (6 bases). Germline-derived CDR1 and CDR2 are MDHEN and SYDVKM. The CDR3 is 16 amino acids. Between the trimmed V and J ends, which lost 8 bases and 4 bases, there was a span of 21 bases.

This clonotype was recorded at least ten times. Here the CDR3 reads CASSQDTSGRSSYEQYF. The CDR3 DNA sequence: TGTGCCAGCAGCCAAGATACCAGCGGGAGGTCCTCCTACGAGCAGTACTTC. The chain couples TRBV3-1 to TRBJ2-7; 9 bases are a match to TRBD2. J was trimmed by 0 bases and V by 0 bases; bases with no gene match: 6. Germline-derived CDR1 and CDR2 are LGHDT and YNNKEL (reference sequence). The CDR3 runs to 17 residues.

This chain uses TRBV4-1 with TRBJ1-5; D gene ambiguous. The CDR3 consists of 13 residues. Germline V gene sequence: CDR1 MGHRA, CDR2 YSYEKL. Trimming removed 4 bases from V and 9 bases from J, with 13 bases in between. CDR3 sequence: CASSPGRFLPQHF. CDR3 nucleotides: TGCGCCAGCAGCCCTGGGAGATTCCTGCCCCAGCATTTT.

This clonotype appeared many times. The gene calls are TRBV2 and TRBJ2-6, with 10 bases fitting TRBD2. CDR3 length: 16 residues. Germline lookup yields CDR1 SNHLY and CDR2 FYNNEI. Trimming took 6 bases from V and 3 from J; bases not matched to a gene: 5. The CDR3 loop reads CASRASGRVGANVLTF. The CDR3 coding sequence is TGTGCCAGCAGGGCTAGCGGGAGAGTTGGGGCCAACGTCCTGACTTTC. Supplemented by reference TRBV2 and TRBJ2-6, the full variable domain reads EPEVTQTPSHQVTQMGQEVILRCVPISNHLYFYWYRQILGQKVEFLVSFYNNEISEKSEIFDDQFSVERPDGSNFTLKIRSTKLEDSAMYFCASRASGRVGANVLTFGAGSRLTVL.

In this sample, this clonotype turned up many times. This chain connects TRBV7-2 to TRBJ2-7, with D possibly matching TRBD2 (5 bases). V dropped 5 bases and J dropped 3 bases, with 5 bases sitting between them. The CDR3 spans 11 residues. Germline loops: CDR1 SGHTA, CDR2 FQGNSA. CDR3: CASSDYYEQYF. The CDR3 nucleotides read TGTGCCAGCAGCGACTACTACGAGCAGTACTTC.

Ten or more counts support this clonotype. CDR3 bases: TGTGCCAGCAGCTTAACAGGCCTATTCACAGATACGCAGTATTTT. This encodes CASSLTGLFTDTQYF. The V and J genes are TRBV7-3 and TRBJ2-3; no reliable D call. Germline V gene sequence: CDR1 SGHTA, CDR2 FQGTGA. V lost 0 bases and J lost 2, with 9 bases in between. This CDR3 is built from 15 residues.

This clonotype was detected many times. V is TRBV12-3 or TRBV12-4 and J is TRBJ2-1, with D possibly TRBD2 on 5 matching bases. V lost 1 base, J lost 4 bases, and 11 bases lay in between. The CDR3 length is 15 residues. CDR3 sequence: CASSLVTRVYNEQFF. In DNA form, the CDR3 reads TGTGCCAGCAGTTTAGTGACGCGGGTTTACAATGAGCAGTTCTTC.

The J gene is TRBJ1-3, the V gene TRBV7-4, with D unclear. The germline V gene encodes CDR1 SGHVT and CDR2 SQSDAQ. Trimming removed 5 bases at V and 0 bases at J, with 11 bases between. The CDR3 runs 15 residues. CDR3 nucleotides: TGTGCCAGCAGCCCGAGGTTACGCTCTGGAAACACCATATATTTT. It is translated as CASSPRLRSGNTIYF.

There are many counts of this clonotype. This chain uses TRBV20-1 with TRBJ2-1, with 9 nucleotides matching TRBD1. CDR1 is DFQATT, CDR2 SNEGSKA, per germline (reference sequence). After removal of 5 bases from V and 6 bases from J, the junction contained 5 bases not matched to a gene. This CDR3 is built from 13 residues. This CDR3 reads CSAWTGVGNEQFF. In DNA form, the CDR3 reads TGCAGTGCTTGGACAGGGGTCGGCAATGAGCAGTTCTTC.

This clonotype showed up just a few times. The chain carries TRBV19 and TRBJ2-1; the D is unclear. V was clipped by 0 bases and J by 7 bases, with 7 bases between them. CDR3 length: 13 residues. Germline CDR1 LNHDA, CDR2 SQIVND (reference sequence). The CDR3 loop reads CASSIDRFNEQFF. The CDR3 DNA sequence: TGTGCCAGTAGTATAGATCGATTTAATGAGCAGTTCTTC.